This T cell receptor (beta chain) stems from a study of sequential checkpoint blockade in melanoma. Treatment given: randomized to nivolumab then ipilimumab (arm A) or the reverse (arm B). Only in-frame clones appear in the TCRdb table, and some are missing; sequencing was by immunoSEQ multiplex PCR. The data show roughly 11,000 clones, about 80% seen once. V lost 0 bases and J lost 4; bases outside the gene matches: 3. This CDR3 region has 15 residues. Per the germline V gene, CDR1 is MNHEY and CDR2 is SMNVEV (reference sequence). The sequence was collected from a human donor with melanoma. The sample consisted of CD8+ T cells sorted from blood (inferred from file names), taken from a patient given nivolumab and ipilimumab in sequence. The chain employs TRBV27 and TRBJ2-7, with 10 bases matching TRBD1. CDR3 DNA sequence: TGTGCCAGCAGTTTATCGAGGGACAGGGGTTACGAGCAGTACTTC. Translation gives CASSLSRDRGYEQYF.